The 29 T cell receptor beta chains reported below all come from one sample, sequenced in a study of T cells in Graves' hyperthyroidism and ophthalmopathy. TCR beta CDR3 regions were amplified from RNA. With the HTBI primer set, the TCR CDR3 went through a first round of RT-PCR. TCRdb reprocessed the multiplex PCR reads via MiXCR and lists one record per CDR3 protein. The table shows 300,000 to 450,000 distinct CDR3 sequences, with around 14% occurring only once. Sequenced input: blood. These receptors came from a woman aged 55-69 years with Graves' hyperthyroidism.

This clonotype was counted between two and nine times. This chain joins TRBV5-1 and TRBJ2-1, with 12 nucleotides matching TRBD2. The CDR3 is made up of 12 amino acids. In germline, CDR1 is SGHRS, CDR2 YFSETQ. The V segment lost 7 bases and the J segment 8 bases; nucleotides outside the gene matches: 1. The CDR3 here is CASGTSGYEQFF. The CDR3 coding sequence is TGCGCCAGCGGGACTAGCGGGTATGAGCAGTTCTTC.

Only a few counts were recorded for this clonotype. The rearrangement joins TRBV11-2 to TRBJ1-2, with 7 bases lining up with TRBD1. The CDR3 loop spans 16 amino acids. Germline assignment: CDR1 SGHAT and CDR2 FQNNGV. V lost 6 bases, J lost 1 base, and 11 bases stayed unmatched. CDR3 residues: CASSTGAIPYNYGYTF. Here the CDR3 DNA reads TGTGCCAGCAGTACAGGGGCCATCCCCTATAACTATGGCTACACCTTC.

In this sample, this clonotype turned up many times. CDR3 sequence: CATREGANQPQHF. CDR3 DNA: TGTGCCACCAGGGAGGGGGCAAATCAGCCCCAGCATTTT. V is TRBV24-1 and J is TRBJ1-5, with 7 bases fitting TRBD1. V lost 7 bases to trimming and J lost 4 bases; unmatched junction nucleotides: 3. Germline V gene data show CDR1 as KGHDR and CDR2 as SFDVKD. The length of the CDR3 is 13 residues.

This clonotype showed up many times. The CDR3: CASSLTGTGVNEQFF. The CDR3 DNA reads as TGCGCCAGCAGCCTCACCGGGACAGGGGTCAATGAGCAGTTCTTC. The V call is TRBV5-1, the J call TRBJ2-1, with 10 bases aligning to TRBD1. V gave up 4 bases and J gave up 6 bases; unmatched junction bases: 7. Germline assignment: CDR1 SGHRS and CDR2 YFSETQ. The CDR3 consists of 15 residues.

This clonotype has a count of ten or more. V gene TRBV3-1 combines with J gene TRBJ2-7; unclear D gene. The CDR3 is made up of 15 amino acids. Deletions cut 1 base from V and 7 bases from J, with 17 bases between. The germline CDR1 and CDR2 sequences are LGHDT and YNNKEL (reference sequence). The chain's CDR3 is CASSQGSYRSREQYF. The DNA of the CDR3 is TGTGCCAGCAGCCAAGGTTCCTATCGAAGTAGGGAGCAGTACTTC.

The rearrangement links TRBV28 to TRBJ2-7; TRBD1 matches at 10 bases. CDR3 length: 15 residues. CDR1 MDHEN and CDR2 SYDVKM come from the germline V gene. The V segment lost 2 bases and the J segment 2 bases; nucleotides outside the gene matches: 3. The CDR3 DNA reads as TGTGCCAGCAGTTTACCGGGACAGGGGCCCTACGAGCAGTACTTC. Protein: CASSLPGQGPYEQYF.

This clonotype has just a few counts. The V gene is TRBV6-2 or TRBV6-3, the J gene TRBJ2-6, with TRBD1 matching over 7 bases. The CDR3 totals 21 residues. The junction had 16 bases not matched to a gene; V was cut back by 0 bases and J by 2 bases. Germline V gives CDR1 MNHEY, CDR2 SVGEGT. The CDR3, as DNA: TGTGCCAGCAGTTACTCCGAGAGGGGGCTAGGCCCAGGCGCTGGGGCCAACGTCCTGACTTTC. Translation: CASSYSERGLGPGAGANVLTF.

Ten or more counts support this clonotype. The CDR3 loop reads CASSYGTGGWEQYF. For the CDR3, the DNA is TGTGCCAGCAGTTATGGGACAGGGGGCTGGGAGCAGTACTTC. The J gene is TRBJ2-7, the V gene TRBV6-1; 12 nucleotides match TRBD1. Per the germline V gene, CDR1 is MNHNS and CDR2 is SASEGT. CDR3 length: 14 amino acids. The V segment lost 5 bases and the J segment 7 bases; nucleotides outside the gene matches: 6.

The chain couples TRBV6-2 or TRBV6-3 to TRBJ2-7; 8 bases agree with TRBD1. The CDR3 spans 15 residues. Germline CDR1 reads MNHEY; CDR2 reads SVGEGT. Losses at the gene ends were 5 bases for V and 3 bases for J; bases not matched to a gene: 9. CDR3 sequence (DNA): TGTGCCAGCAGTGTTTGGGGGACAGGTATCTACGAGCAGTACTTC. Encoded protein: CASSVWGTGIYEQYF.

This clonotype has only a few counts. This sequence joins TRBV19 and TRBJ2-7; 7 bases are a match to TRBD1. Germline CDR1 LNHDA, CDR2 SQIVND (reference sequence). V shed 2 bases, J shed 4 bases, and the junction held 5 bases outside the gene matches. The CDR3 contains 14 residues. CDR3 region: CASSIPDRVYEQYF. The CDR3 region has the DNA TGTGCCAGTAGTATACCCGACAGGGTTTACGAGCAGTACTTC.

This clonotype has more than one count but fewer than ten. The rearrangement uses TRBV12-5 and TRBJ2-5, with 7 bases identical to TRBD2. This CDR3 comprises 17 residues. V lost 3 bases, J lost 2 bases, and 12 bases stayed unmatched. Germline V CDR1 and CDR2: LGHNT, FRNRAP. CDR3 in amino acids: CASGFRIGSGPQETQYF. The CDR3, as DNA: TGTGCTAGTGGTTTCCGGATCGGTAGCGGGCCTCAAGAGACCCAGTACTTC.

In its sample, this clonotype was seen many times. The J gene is TRBJ2-7, the V gene TRBV11-3; maybe TRBD1 (5 bases). The V gene's germline CDR1 is SGHNT and CDR2 YENEEA. This CDR3 comprises 14 residues. V was clipped by 0 bases and J by 5 bases, with 11 bases between them. Here the CDR3 DNA reads TGTGCCAGCAGCTTAGACCCAGGGCTGAACGAGCAGTACTTC. Translated: CASSLDPGLNEQYF.

This clonotype was recorded only once. Just one base apart from a much larger clone, this may be a read error. The chain is built from TRBV10-1 and TRBJ2-1; D may be TRBD1 or TRBD2 (5 bases each). This CDR3 has 14 amino acids. The ends were cut back, 6 bases at V and 0 bases at J, with 9 bases in the middle. Germline CDR1 is WNHNN and CDR2 is SYGVQD (reference sequence). CDR3: CASSRDRSYNEQFF. CDR3 DNA: TGCGCCAGCAGCCGGGACCGCTCCTACAATGAGCAGTTCTTC.

This clonotype was seen at least ten times. The chain combines TRBV11-2 with TRBJ2-1; the D call may be TRBD1 or TRBD2 (7 bases each). This CDR3 is 13 amino acids long. V gave up 5 bases and J gave up 15 bases, with 20 bases separating them. The germline gives CDR1 SGHAT, CDR2 FQNNGV. The CDR3 nucleotides read TGTGCCAGCAGCGCGCAGGGGGGGGGCTATATGTTCTTC. It translates to CASSAQGGGYMFF.

The rearrangement joins TRBV20-1 to TRBJ2-2; the D gene is possibly TRBD1 (6 bases). The CDR3 spans 15 residues. The V and J ends lost 6 bases and 1 base respectively, with 15 bases between them. Germline CDR1 DFQATT, CDR2 SNEGSKA (reference sequence). The CDR3 DNA reads TGCAGTGCCCGCGCCGGGACAAGGAACACCGGGGAGCTGTTTTTT. Translated: CSARAGTRNTGELFF.

This clonotype has ten or more counts. The rearrangement joins TRBV3-1 to TRBJ2-7; D is possibly TRBD1 (5 bases). The germline gives CDR1 LGHDT, CDR2 YNNKEL (reference sequence). CDR3 length: 14 residues. The germline V and J ends were trimmed by 4 bases and 1 base, with 11 bases remaining between them. The CDR3 DNA is TGTGCCAGCAGCCCAAGACAGCAATCCTACGAGCAGTACTTC. Translating gives CASSPRQQSYEQYF.

This clonotype appeared many times. The rearrangement links TRBV18 to TRBJ1-2; the D is unclear. This CDR3 is 14 amino acids long. The V and J ends lost 3 bases and 2 bases respectively, with 10 bases between them. Germline assignment: CDR1 KGHSH and CDR2 LQKENI. The CDR3 DNA is TGTGCCAGCTCACCCATGTTCGGGAACTATGGCTACACCTTC. It translates to CASSPMFGNYGYTF.

This clonotype showed up many times. The V gene is TRBV6-2 or TRBV6-3, the J gene TRBJ2-1, with 8 bases fitting TRBD2. CDR3 length: 14 amino acids. Per the germline V gene, CDR1 is MNHEY and CDR2 is SVGEGT. V dropped 5 bases and J dropped 8; count of bases not matched to a gene: 8. CDR3 sequence reads: CASSQRERRDEQFF. The CDR3 DNA reads TGTGCCAGCAGTCAGCGGGAGAGACGGGATGAGCAGTTCTTC.

This clonotype has ten or more counts. Its ends do not fully match the called genes, so a read error is possible. This chain connects TRBV11-2 to TRBJ2-2, with D possibly TRBD2 on 6 matching bases. Germline assignment: CDR1 SGHAT and CDR2 FQNNGV. The CDR3 runs to 14 residues. CDR3 sequence (DNA): TGTGCCAGCAGCTTTGGGGGGACCACCAGGGAGCTGTTTTTT. Its protein product is CASSFGGTTRELFF.

The chain recombines TRBV28 with TRBJ2-1; 14 nucleotides match TRBD2. This CDR3 is 16 amino acids long. CDR1 and CDR2 from the germline V gene are MDHEN and SYDVKM. With V trimmed by 5 bases and J by 8 bases, 8 bases remained unmatched. The CDR3: CASSLLTSGRAHEQFF. CDR3 nucleotide sequence: TGTGCCAGCAGTCTACTGACTAGCGGGAGGGCCCATGAGCAGTTCTTC.

This clonotype has only a few counts. A read error may account for a junction end that differs from germline. The V gene is TRBV18, the J gene TRBJ1-5, with a tentative D call TRBD1 (6 bases). This CDR3 is 15 amino acids long. Germline V gene sequence: CDR1 KGHSH, CDR2 LQKENI. CDR3 protein: CVSSPQGYSNQPQHF. The DNA of the CDR3 is TGTGTCAGCTCACCGCAGGGGTATAGCAATCAGCCCCAGCATTTT.

This sequence joins TRBV20-1 and TRBJ2-7; D remains ambiguous. This CDR3 spans 12 amino acids. CDR1 DFQATT and CDR2 SNEGSKA come from the germline V gene (reference sequence). With 0 bases removed from V and 6 bases from J, the gap between germline ends came to 9 bases. CDR3 sequence reads: CSARDGPAEQYF. CDR3 DNA sequence: TGCAGTGCTAGAGATGGCCCGGCCGAGCAGTACTTC.

The chain is built from TRBV24-1 and TRBJ2-3; 7 nucleotides line up with TRBD2. The CDR3 has 15 amino acids. Germline loops: CDR1 KGHDR, CDR2 SFDVKD. V gave up 2 bases and J gave up 6 bases; unmatched junction bases: 7. The CDR3 sequence is CATSDSRVSGDTQYF. CDR3 DNA sequence: TGTGCCACCAGTGATTCTCGGGTTAGCGGGGATACGCAGTATTTT.

This clonotype was seen repeatedly, ten times or more. V gene TRBV5-6 combines with J gene TRBJ2-7; 8 bases map to TRBD2. J lost 5 bases, V lost 0 bases, and 13 bases had no gene match. Germline V CDR1 and CDR2: SGHDT, YYEEEE. The CDR3 consists of 17 residues. CDR3 DNA: TGTGCCAGCAGCTTGGGTGACGGGAGGGCACGATTCGACGAGCAGTACTTC. This sequence encodes CASSLGDGRARFDEQYF.

Details on this clonotype: Germline is not matched at one junction end, which may reflect a read error. V gene TRBV11-3 combines with J gene TRBJ1-1, with D possibly TRBD1 on 5 matching bases. CDR3 length equals 14 residues. Germline V gene sequence: CDR1 SGHNT, CDR2 YENEEA. CDR3 nucleotides: TGTGCCAGCGTACTGGGGCAAACGAACACTGAAGCATTCTTT. It specifies CASVLGQTNTEAFF.

In the case of this clonotype: This may be a read error, as it is one base from a much larger clone. V is TRBV12-5 and J is TRBJ1-5; possible D gene TRBD1, 5 bases. Between the trimmed V and J ends, which lost 0 bases and 7 bases, there was a span of 22 bases. Looked up from germline, CDR1 is LGHNT and CDR2 is FRNRAP. The CDR3 runs to 18 residues. The CDR3 loop is CASGLVLWGRGPRQPQHF. The CDR3 nucleotides are TGTGCTAGTGGTTTGGTATTGTGGGGACGGGGTCCCCGGCAGCCCCAGCATTTT.

This chain uses TRBV10-1 with TRBJ2-1; TRBD2 agrees at 8 bases. The CDR3 is made up of 15 amino acids. In germline, CDR1 is WNHNN, CDR2 SYGVQD (reference sequence). V lost 9 bases and J lost 2; bases outside the gene matches: 9. CDR3 bases: TGCGCCAGTGCTACCGCGGGAGGACCCTACAATGAGCAGTTCTTC. It codes for CASATAGGPYNEQFF.

This clonotype occurred many times. This chain links TRBV5-6 with TRBJ2-1; D is perhaps TRBD2 (5 bases). The CDR3 extends over 12 amino acids. Germline CDR1 SGHDT, CDR2 YYEEEE. Trimming pared 4 bases from V and 10 bases from J, leaving 12 bases between. The CDR3 sequence: CASSAIEGEQFF. The CDR3 DNA reads TGTGCCAGCAGCGCGATTGAGGGAGAGCAGTTCTTC.

This clonotype showed up just a few times. The CDR3 here is CSVEGNTGELFF. In DNA, the CDR3 is TGCAGCGTTGAGGGGAACACCGGGGAGCTGTTTTTT. The gene calls are TRBV29-1 and TRBJ2-2; no clear D. The CDR3 has 12 residues. V dropped 3 bases and J dropped 1 base, with 3 bases sitting between them. In germline, CDR1 is SQVTM, CDR2 ANQGSEA.